Each of the 18 T cell receptor beta chains below was sequenced from the same sample in a study of blood T cell repertoires in COVID-19. Assay: immunoSEQ multiplex PCR; the TCRdb copy retains only in-frame clones and omits some. The sample shows approximately 120,000 clones, less than 85% of them seen only once. The sequenced sample consisted of peripheral blood. The receptors stem from a woman aged 60 to 75 with acute or convalescent COVID-19.

This clone was seen once. This chain uses TRBV3-1 (or the pseudogene TRBV3-2) with TRBJ1-1, with D unresolved. The CDR3 loop spans 13 amino acids. V was clipped by 2 bases and J by 4 bases, with 8 bases between them. In germline, CDR1 is LGHDT, CDR2 YNNKEL (reference sequence). The CDR3 spells CASSQSRGTEAFF. The CDR3 DNA sequence: TGTGCCAGCAGCCAATCACGGGGCACTGAAGCTTTCTTT.

The V call is TRBV18, the J call TRBJ1-1; 7 bases fit TRBD1. The CDR3 is 13 residues long. J gave up 1 base and V 6 bases, and 2 bases lay outside the gene matches. CDR1 is KGHSH, CDR2 LQKENI, per germline. CDR3 DNA sequence: TGTGCCAGCTCGGGACAGCCGAACACTGAAGCTTTCTTT. As protein: CASSGQPNTEAFF.

CDR3 residues: CATSRDITDTQYF. The CDR3 DNA follows: TGTGCCACCAGCAGAGATATCACAGATACGCAGTATTTT. The chain is built from TRBV15 and TRBJ2-3; no firm D call. This CDR3 has 13 amino acids. V was cut by 0 bases and J by 2 bases, with 3 bases left in between. Germline V gene lookup returns CDR1 LNHNV and CDR2 YYDKDF (reference sequence).

V gene TRBV24-1 combines with J gene TRBJ2-7, with 8 bases that match TRBD1. Germline V gives CDR1 KGHDR, CDR2 SFDVKD. This CDR3 has 16 residues. The V and J ends lost 2 bases and 1 base, in that order; junction bases with no gene match: 6. The CDR3 sequence is CATSDSQGARSYEQYF. CDR3 nucleotides: TGTGCCACCAGTGATTCGCAGGGGGCGAGGTCCTACGAGCAGTACTTC.

This chain links TRBV28 with TRBJ1-1; D is unclear. V lost 6 bases to trimming and J lost 7 bases, with 12 bases between them. Germline V lookup: CDR1 MDHEN, CDR2 SYDVKM. The CDR3 covers 12 residues. The CDR3 loop is CASSPNRFEAFF. DNA for the CDR3: TGTGCCAGCAGCCCTAATAGATTTGAAGCTTTCTTT. The entire variable domain, with the rest obtained from reference TRBV28 and TRBJ1-1, is as follows: DVKVTQSSRYLVKRTGEKVFLECVQDMDHENMFWYRQDPGLGLRLIYFSYDVKMKEKGDIPEGYSVSREKKERFSLILESASTNQTSMYLCASSPNRFEAFFGQGTRLTVV.

The chain couples TRBV27 to TRBJ2-2; 11 bases fit TRBD2. Germline V CDR1 and CDR2: MNHEY, SMNVEV (reference sequence). After removal of 5 bases from V and 5 bases from J, the junction contained 10 bases not matched to a gene. The CDR3 has 17 amino acids. CDR3 nucleotide sequence: TGTGCCAGCAGTACCGGGCTAGCGGGAGGACGGACCGGGGAGCTGTTTTTT. Protein: CASSTGLAGGRTGELFF.

Points on this clone: The same CDR3 arises from other DNA sequences in this sample as well. The chain uses TRBV5-1 and TRBJ1-2; D unresolved. This CDR3 has 13 residues. The V end was cut by 0 bases, the J end by 1 base, with 4 bases between. Germline values: CDR1 SGHRS, CDR2 YFSETQ. The CDR3 sequence is CASSLDGNYGYTF. DNA of the CDR3: TGCGCCAGCAGCTTGGACGGTAACTATGGCTACACCTTC.

The chain has TRBV29-1 and TRBJ1-4, with 8 positions matching TRBD1. This CDR3 is built from 15 residues. Losses at the gene ends were 5 bases for V and 6 bases for J; bases not matched to a gene: 11. In germline, CDR1 is SQVTM, CDR2 ANQGSEA. This CDR3 is CSVWDRQGGYEKLFF. The CDR3 DNA follows: TGCAGCGTTTGGGACAGGCAAGGAGGATATGAAAAACTGTTTTTT.

The rearrangement uses TRBV11-1 and TRBJ2-5; 9 bases are shared with TRBD2. This CDR3 region has 15 residues. V lost 3 bases, J lost 9 bases, and 11 bases stayed unmatched. Germline lookup yields CDR1 SGHAT and CDR2 FQDESV (reference sequence). The CDR3 DNA follows: TGTGCCAGCAGCTTTTTGGCTAGCGGGGACCGGGCCCAGTACTTC. It yields the protein CASSFLASGDRAQYF.

In DNA, the CDR3 is TGTGCCAGCAGCCTCGGACTAGCGGGATTTGAGAACGAGCAGTACTTC. Translating gives CASSLGLAGFENEQYF. V gene TRBV9 combines with J gene TRBJ2-7, with 12 nucleotides matching TRBD2. There are 16 residues in the CDR3. The germline gives CDR1 SGDLS, CDR2 YYNGEE. V shed 4 bases, J shed 5 bases, and the junction held 10 bases outside the gene matches.

This clone was detected only once. V is TRBV19 and J is TRBJ1-4; D not resolved. The CDR3 runs 15 residues. Looked up from germline, CDR1 is LNHDA and CDR2 is SQIVND (reference sequence). Trimming stripped 10 bases from V and 0 bases from J, with 15 bases between. CDR3 DNA: TGTGCCACCCAAAGCGGTGGGGCAACTAATGAAAAACTGTTTTTT. Its protein is CATQSGGATNEKLFF.

This chain uses TRBV5-5 with TRBJ2-7, with D possibly TRBD1 on 5 matching bases. CDR1 and CDR2 from the germline V gene are SGHKS and YYEKEE (reference sequence). This CDR3 contains 13 residues. Trimming pared 3 bases from V and 4 bases from J, leaving 11 bases between. The CDR3 here is CASSSPQGYEQYF. The CDR3, as DNA: TGTGCCAGCAGCTCCCCCCAGGGTTACGAGCAGTACTTC.

The chain carries TRBV28 and TRBJ1-2, with unresolved D. CDR3 size: 14 residues. CDR1 and CDR2 from the germline V gene are MDHEN and SYDVKM. V gave up 7 bases and J gave up 0 bases, with 12 bases separating them. The CDR3 here is CASTSSGPNYGYTF. The CDR3 bases are TGTGCCAGCACCTCCTCTGGCCCTAACTATGGCTACACCTTC.

Only a few counts were recorded for this clone. The chain is built from TRBV4-2 and TRBJ1-2; 10 positions match TRBD1. V trimming: 4 bases; J trimming: 7 bases; junction bases outside the gene matches: 6. Germline assignment: CDR1 LGHNA and CDR2 YNFKEQ. This CDR3 is built from 14 residues. CDR3 coding DNA: TGTGCCAGCAGCCCTGGACAGGGGGTATTTGGCTACACCTTC. As protein: CASSPGQGVFGYTF.

The chain combines TRBV2 with TRBJ2-1; D uncertain. Deletions cut 6 bases from V and 4 bases from J, with 10 bases between. CDR3 length: 13 amino acids. The germline gives CDR1 SNHLY, CDR2 FYNNEI. The CDR3 DNA is TGTGCCAGCAGCCAAATACGGTACAATGAGCAGTTCTTC. Translation: CASSQIRYNEQFF.

This chain uses TRBV5-1 with TRBJ1-6, with TRBD1 matching 8 bases. From germline, CDR1 is SGHRS and CDR2 YFSETQ. There are 13 residues in the CDR3. V lost 6 bases and J lost 10; bases outside the gene matches: 6. CDR3 region: CASKGTGESPLHF. As DNA, the CDR3 is TGCGCCAGCAAGGGGACAGGAGAGTCACCCCTCCACTTT.

The CDR3 spells CASSLEFSGALGGTEAFF. CDR3 nucleotides: TGCGCCAGCAGCTTGGAATTTTCCGGGGCCCTAGGGGGTACTGAAGCTTTCTTT. The chain combines TRBV5-1 with TRBJ1-1; D is possibly TRBD1 (6 bases). Per germline, CDR1 SGHRS and CDR2 YFSETQ. CDR3 length: 18 residues. V lost 0 bases to trimming and J lost 5 bases, with 23 bases between them.

The chain links TRBV5-5 to TRBJ1-5, with 9 bases fitting TRBD1. V gave up 4 bases and J gave up 6 bases; unmatched junction bases: 8. Germline CDR1 is SGHKS and CDR2 is YYEKEE (reference sequence). The CDR3 sequence is 15 residues long. The CDR3: CASSPGTGTGQPQHF. The DNA of the CDR3 is TGTGCCAGCAGCCCCGGGACAGGGACCGGTCAGCCCCAGCATTTT.